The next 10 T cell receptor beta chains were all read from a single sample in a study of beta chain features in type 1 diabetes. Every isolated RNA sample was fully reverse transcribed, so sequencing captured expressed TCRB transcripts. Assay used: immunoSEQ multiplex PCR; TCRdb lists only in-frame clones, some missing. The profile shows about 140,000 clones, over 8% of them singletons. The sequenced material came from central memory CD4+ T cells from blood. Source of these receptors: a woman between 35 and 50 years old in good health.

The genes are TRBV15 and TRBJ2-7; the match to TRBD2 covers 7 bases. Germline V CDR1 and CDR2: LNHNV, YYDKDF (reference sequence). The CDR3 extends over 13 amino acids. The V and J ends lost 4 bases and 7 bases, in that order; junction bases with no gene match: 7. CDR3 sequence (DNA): TGTGCCACCAGCACAAGCGGGGTGAAAGAGCAGTACTTC. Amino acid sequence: CATSTSGVKEQYF. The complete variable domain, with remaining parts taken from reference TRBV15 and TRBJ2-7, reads DAMVIQNPRYQVTQFGKPVTLSCSQTLNHNVMYWYQQKSSQAPKLLFHYYDKDFNNEADTPDNFQSRRPNTSFCFLDIRSPGLGDTAMYLCATSTSGVKEQYFGPGTRLTVT.

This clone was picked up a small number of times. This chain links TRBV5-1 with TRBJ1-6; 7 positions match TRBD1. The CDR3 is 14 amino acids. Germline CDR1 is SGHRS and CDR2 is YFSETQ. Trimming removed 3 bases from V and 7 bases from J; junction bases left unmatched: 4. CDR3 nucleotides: TGCGCCAGCAGCTACCAGGGGGAAAATTCACCCCTCCACTTT. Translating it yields CASSYQGENSPLHF.

The CDR3 DNA reads as TGTGCCAGCTCACCAAGGGGATTAATGAACACTGAAGCTTTCTTT. Protein sequence: CASSPRGLMNTEAFF. V usage is TRBV18 and J usage is TRBJ1-1, with D possibly TRBD1 on 5 matching bases. The CDR3 is 15 residues long. The germline gives CDR1 KGHSH, CDR2 LQKENI. V was cut by 2 bases and J by 0 bases, with 10 bases left in between.

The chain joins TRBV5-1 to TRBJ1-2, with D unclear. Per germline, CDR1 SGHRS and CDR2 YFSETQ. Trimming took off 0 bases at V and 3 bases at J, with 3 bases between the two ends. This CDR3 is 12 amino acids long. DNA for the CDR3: TGCGCCAGCAGCTTGGGAGACTATGGCTACACCTTC. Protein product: CASSLGDYGYTF.

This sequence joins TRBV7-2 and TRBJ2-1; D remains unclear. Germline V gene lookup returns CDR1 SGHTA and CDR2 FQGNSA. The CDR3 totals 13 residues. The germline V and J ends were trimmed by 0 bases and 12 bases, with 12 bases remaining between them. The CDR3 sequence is CASSLAVVPVQFF. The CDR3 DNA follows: TGTGCCAGCAGCTTAGCGGTGGTGCCAGTGCAGTTCTTC.

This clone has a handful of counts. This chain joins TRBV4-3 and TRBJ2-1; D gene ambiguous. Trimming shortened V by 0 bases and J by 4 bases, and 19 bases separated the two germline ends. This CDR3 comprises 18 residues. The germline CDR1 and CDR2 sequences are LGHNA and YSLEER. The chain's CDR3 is CASSQEVPSMAGYNEQFF. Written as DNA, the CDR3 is TGCGCCAGCAGCCAAGAAGTACCGAGTATGGCAGGTTACAATGAGCAGTTCTTC.

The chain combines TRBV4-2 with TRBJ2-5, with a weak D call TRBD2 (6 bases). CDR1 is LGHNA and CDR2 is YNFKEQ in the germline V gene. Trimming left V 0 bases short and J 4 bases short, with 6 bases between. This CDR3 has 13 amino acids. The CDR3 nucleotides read TGTGCCAGCAGCCAAGAGGGGGGAGAGACCCAGTACTTC. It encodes CASSQEGGETQYF.

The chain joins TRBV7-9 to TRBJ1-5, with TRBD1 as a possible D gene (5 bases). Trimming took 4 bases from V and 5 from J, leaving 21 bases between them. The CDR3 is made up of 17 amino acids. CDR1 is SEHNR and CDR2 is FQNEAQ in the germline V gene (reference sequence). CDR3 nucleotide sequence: TGTGCCAGCAGCTCCCCGGCTGGCCAGGGAGGGGATCAGCCCCAGCATTTT. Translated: CASSSPAGQGGDQPQHF.

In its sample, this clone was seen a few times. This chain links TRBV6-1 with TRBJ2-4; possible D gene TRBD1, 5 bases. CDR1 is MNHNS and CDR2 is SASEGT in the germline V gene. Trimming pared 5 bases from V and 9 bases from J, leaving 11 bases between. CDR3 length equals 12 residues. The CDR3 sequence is CASSYTGSIQYF. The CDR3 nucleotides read TGTGCCAGCAGTTATACAGGCTCCATTCAGTACTTC.

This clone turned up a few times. CDR3 in DNA: TGTGCCAGCAGGCCATGGGGGGACACTGAAGCTTTCTTT. It encodes CASRPWGDTEAFF. The chain links TRBV7-2 to TRBJ1-1; TRBD1 is a possible D gene (5 bases). V lost 6 bases, J lost 3 bases, and 11 bases lay in between. This CDR3 spans 13 amino acids. The germline V gene has CDR1 SGHTA and CDR2 FQGNSA.